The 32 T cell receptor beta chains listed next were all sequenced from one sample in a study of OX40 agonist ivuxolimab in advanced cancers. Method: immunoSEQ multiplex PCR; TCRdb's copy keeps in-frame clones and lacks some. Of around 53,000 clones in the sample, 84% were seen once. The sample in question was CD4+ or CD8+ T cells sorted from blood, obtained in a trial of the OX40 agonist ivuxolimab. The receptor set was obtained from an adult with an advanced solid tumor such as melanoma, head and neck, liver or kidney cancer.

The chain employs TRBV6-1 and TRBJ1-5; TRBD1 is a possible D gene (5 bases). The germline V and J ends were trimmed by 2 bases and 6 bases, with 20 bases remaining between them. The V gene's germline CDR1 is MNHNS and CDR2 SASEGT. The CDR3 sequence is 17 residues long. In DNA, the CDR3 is TGTGCCAGCAGTGAAAGGAGGTTGGGGGGGTACGGTCAGCCCCAGCATTTT. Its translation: CASSERRLGGYGQPQHF.

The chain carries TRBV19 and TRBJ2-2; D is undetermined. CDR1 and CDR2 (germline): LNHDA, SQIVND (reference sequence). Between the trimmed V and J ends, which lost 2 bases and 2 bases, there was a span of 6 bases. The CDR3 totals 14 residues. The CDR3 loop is CASSIQRNTGELFF. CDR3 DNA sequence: TGTGCCAGTAGTATACAGCGCAACACCGGGGAGCTGTTTTTT.

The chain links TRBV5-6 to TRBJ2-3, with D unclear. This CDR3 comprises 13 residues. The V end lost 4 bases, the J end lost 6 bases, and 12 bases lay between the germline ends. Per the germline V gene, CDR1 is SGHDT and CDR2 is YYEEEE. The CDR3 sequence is CASSVTVADTQYF. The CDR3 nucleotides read TGTGCCAGCAGCGTGACGGTGGCGGATACGCAGTATTTT.

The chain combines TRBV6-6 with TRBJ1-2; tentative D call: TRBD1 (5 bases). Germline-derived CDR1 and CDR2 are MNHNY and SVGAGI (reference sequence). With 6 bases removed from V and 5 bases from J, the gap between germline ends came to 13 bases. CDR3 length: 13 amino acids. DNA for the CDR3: TGTGCCAGCAGGGGGGGAGGCGGGTATGGCTACACCTTC. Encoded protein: CASRGGGGYGYTF.

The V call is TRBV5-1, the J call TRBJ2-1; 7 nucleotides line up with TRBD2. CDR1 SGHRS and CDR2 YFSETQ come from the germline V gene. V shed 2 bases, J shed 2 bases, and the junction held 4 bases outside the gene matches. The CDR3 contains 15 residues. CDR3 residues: CASSFSGAAYNEQFF. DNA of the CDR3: TGCGCCAGCAGCTTCAGCGGGGCAGCCTACAATGAGCAGTTCTTC.

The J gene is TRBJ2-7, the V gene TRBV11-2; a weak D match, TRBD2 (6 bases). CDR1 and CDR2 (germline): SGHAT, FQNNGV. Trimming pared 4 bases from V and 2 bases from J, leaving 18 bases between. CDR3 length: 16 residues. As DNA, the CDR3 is TGTGCCAGCAGCTCACCCGGGGGAGCACTTACCTACGAGCAGTACTTC. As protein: CASSSPGGALTYEQYF.

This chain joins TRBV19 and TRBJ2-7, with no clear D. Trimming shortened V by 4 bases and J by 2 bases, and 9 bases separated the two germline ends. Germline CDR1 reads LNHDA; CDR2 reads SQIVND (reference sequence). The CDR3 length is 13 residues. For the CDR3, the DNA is TGTGCCAGTAGTACCCCACCCACCTACGAGCAGTACTTC. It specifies CASSTPPTYEQYF.

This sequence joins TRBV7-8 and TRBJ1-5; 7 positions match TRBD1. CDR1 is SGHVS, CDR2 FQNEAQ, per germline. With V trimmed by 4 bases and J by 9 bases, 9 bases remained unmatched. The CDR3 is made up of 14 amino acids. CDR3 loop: CASSSDRAQGPQHF. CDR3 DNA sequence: TGTGCCAGCAGCTCCGACAGGGCCCAGGGGCCCCAGCATTTT. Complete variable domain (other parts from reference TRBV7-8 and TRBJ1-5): GAGVSQSPRYKVAKRGQDVALRCDPISGHVSLFWYQQALGQGPEFLTYFQNEAQLDKSGLPSDRFFAERPEGSVSTLKIQRTQQEDSAVYLCASSSDRAQGPQHFGDGTRLSIL.

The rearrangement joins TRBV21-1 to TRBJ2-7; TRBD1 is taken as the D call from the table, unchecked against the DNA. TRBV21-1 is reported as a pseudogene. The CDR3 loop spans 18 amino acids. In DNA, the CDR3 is TGTGCCAGCAGTTTCAGGGAGAAAAAACAGGGGCTGTTCTACGAGCAGTACTTC. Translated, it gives CASSFREKKQGLFYEQYF.

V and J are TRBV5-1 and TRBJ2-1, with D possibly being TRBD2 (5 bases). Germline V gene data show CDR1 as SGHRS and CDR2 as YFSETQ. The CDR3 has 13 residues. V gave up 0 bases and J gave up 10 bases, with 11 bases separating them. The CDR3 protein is CASSLGVRGEQFF. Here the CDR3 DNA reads TGCGCCAGCAGCTTGGGGGTGAGAGGGGAGCAGTTCTTC.

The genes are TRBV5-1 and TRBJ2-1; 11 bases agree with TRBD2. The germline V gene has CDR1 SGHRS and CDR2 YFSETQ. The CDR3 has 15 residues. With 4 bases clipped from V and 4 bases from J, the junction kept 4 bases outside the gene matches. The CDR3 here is CASSLGLAVYNEQFF. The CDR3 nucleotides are TGCGCCAGCAGCCTGGGACTAGCGGTATACAATGAGCAGTTCTTC.

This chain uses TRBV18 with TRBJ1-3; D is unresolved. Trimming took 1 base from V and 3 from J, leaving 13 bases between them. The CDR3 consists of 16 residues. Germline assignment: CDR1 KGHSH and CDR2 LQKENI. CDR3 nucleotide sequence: TGTGCCAGCTCACCACTTAGGCTAAGAGATGGAAACACCATATATTTT. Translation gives CASSPLRLRDGNTIYF. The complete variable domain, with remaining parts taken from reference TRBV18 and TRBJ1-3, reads NAGVMQNPRHLVRRRGQEARLRCSPMKGHSHVYWYRQLPEEGLKFMVYLQKENIIDESGMPKERFSAEFPKEGPSILRIQQVVRGDSAAYFCASSPLRLRDGNTIYFGEGSWLTVV.

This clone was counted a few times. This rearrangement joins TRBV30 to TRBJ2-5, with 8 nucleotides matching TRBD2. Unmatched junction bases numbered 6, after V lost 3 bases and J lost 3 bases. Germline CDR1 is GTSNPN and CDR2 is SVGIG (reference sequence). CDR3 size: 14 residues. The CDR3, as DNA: TGTGCCTGGAGGGGGGGACTAGTCAAAGAGACCCAGTACTTC. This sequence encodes CAWRGGLVKETQYF.

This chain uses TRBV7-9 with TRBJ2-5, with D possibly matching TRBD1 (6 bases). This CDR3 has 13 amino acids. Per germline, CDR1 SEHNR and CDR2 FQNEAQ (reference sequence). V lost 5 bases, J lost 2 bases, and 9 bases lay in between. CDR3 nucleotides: TGTGCCAGCAGCCTGGACAGACAAGAGACCCAGTACTTC. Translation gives CASSLDRQETQYF.

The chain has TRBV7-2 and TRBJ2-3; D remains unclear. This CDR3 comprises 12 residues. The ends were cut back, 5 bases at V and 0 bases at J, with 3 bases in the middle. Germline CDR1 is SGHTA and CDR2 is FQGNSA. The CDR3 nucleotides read TGTGCCAGCAGCCTCAGCACAGATACGCAGTATTTT. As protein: CASSLSTDTQYF.

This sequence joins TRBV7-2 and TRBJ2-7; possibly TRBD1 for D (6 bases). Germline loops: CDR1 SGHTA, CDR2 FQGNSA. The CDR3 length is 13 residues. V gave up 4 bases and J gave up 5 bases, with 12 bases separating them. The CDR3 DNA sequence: TGTGCCAGCAGCTCCCAGGGGTCGGACGAGCAGTACTTC. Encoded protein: CASSSQGSDEQYF.

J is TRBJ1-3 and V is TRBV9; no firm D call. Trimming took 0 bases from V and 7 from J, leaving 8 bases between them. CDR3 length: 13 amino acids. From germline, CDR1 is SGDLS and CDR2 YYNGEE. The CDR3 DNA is TGTGCCAGCAGCGTAGGGGGAAGGAACACCATATATTTT. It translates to CASSVGGRNTIYF. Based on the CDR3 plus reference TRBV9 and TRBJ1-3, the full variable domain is DSGVTQTPKHLITATGQRVTLRCSPRSGDLSVYWYQQSLDQGLQFLIQYYNGEERAKGNILERFSAQQFPDLHSELNLSSLELGDSALYFCASSVGGRNTIYFGEGSWLTVV.

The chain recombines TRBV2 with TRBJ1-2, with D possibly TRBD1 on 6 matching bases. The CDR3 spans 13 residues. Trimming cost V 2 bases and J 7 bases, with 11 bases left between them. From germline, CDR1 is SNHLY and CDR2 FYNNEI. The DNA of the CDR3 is TGTGCCAGCAGTGAATGGGCCAGGGGTGGCTACACCTTC. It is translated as CASSEWARGGYTF.

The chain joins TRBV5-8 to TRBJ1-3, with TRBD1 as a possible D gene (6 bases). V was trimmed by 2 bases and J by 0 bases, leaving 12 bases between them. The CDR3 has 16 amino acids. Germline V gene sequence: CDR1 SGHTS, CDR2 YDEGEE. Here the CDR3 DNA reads TGTGCCAGCAGCTTACTGGGGGCTCCCTCTGGAAACACCATATATTTT. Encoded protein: CASSLLGAPSGNTIYF.

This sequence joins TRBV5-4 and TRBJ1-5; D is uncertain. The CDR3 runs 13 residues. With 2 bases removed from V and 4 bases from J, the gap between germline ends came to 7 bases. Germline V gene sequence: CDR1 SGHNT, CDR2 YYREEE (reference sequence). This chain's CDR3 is CASSFGPNQPQHF. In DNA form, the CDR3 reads TGTGCCAGCAGCTTCGGGCCGAATCAGCCCCAGCATTTT. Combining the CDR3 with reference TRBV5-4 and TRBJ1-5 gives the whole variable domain ETGVTQSPTHLIKTRGQQVTLRCSSQSGHNTVSWYQQALGQGPQFIFQYYREEENGRGNFPPRFSGLQFPNYSSELNVNALELDDSALYLCASSFGPNQPQHFGDGTRLSIL.

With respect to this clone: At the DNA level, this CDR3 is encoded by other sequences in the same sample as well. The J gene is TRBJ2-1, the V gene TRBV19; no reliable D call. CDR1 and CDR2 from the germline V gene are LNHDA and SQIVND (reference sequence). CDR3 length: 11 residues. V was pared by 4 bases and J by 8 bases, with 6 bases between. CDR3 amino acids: CASSRWDEQFF. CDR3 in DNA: TGTGCCAGTAGTAGATGGGATGAGCAGTTCTTC. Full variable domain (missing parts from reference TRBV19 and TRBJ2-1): DGGITQSPKYLFRKEGQNVTLSCEQNLNHDAMYWYRQDPGQGLRLIYYSQIVNDFQKGDIAEGYSVSREKKESFPLTVTSAQKNPTAFYLCASSRWDEQFFGPGTRLTVL.

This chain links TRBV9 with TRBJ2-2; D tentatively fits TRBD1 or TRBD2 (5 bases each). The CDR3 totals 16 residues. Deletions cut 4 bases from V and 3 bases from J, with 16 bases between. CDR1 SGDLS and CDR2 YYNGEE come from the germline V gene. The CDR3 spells CASSPPGLGDTGELFF. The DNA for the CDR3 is TGTGCCAGCAGCCCACCGGGGCTAGGAGACACCGGGGAGCTGTTTTTT.

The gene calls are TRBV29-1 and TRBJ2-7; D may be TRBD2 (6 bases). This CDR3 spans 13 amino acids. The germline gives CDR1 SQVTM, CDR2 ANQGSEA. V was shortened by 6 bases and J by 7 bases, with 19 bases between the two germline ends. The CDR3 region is CSVTGTGSVEQYF. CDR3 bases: TGCAGCGTGACCGGGACTGGCTCCGTAGAGCAGTACTTC.

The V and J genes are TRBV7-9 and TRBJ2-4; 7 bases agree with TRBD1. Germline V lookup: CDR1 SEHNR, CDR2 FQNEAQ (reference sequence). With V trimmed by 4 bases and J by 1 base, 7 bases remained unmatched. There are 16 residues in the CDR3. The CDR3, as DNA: TGTGCCAGCAGCTCGGGACAGCCAGGCGCCAAAAACATTCAGTACTTC. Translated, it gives CASSSGQPGAKNIQYF. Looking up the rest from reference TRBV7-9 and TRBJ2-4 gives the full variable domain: DTGVSQNPRHKITKRGQNVTFRCDPISEHNRLYWYRQTLGQGPEFLTYFQNEAQLEKSRLLSDRFSAERPKGSFSTLEIQRTEQGDSAMYLCASSSGQPGAKNIQYFGAGTRLSVL.

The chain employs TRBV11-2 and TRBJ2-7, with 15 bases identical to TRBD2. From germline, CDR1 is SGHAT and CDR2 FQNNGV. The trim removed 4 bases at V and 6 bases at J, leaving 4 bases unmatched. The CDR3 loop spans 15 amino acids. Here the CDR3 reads CASSSRGLAGGEQYF. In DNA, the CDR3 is TGTGCCAGCAGCTCCCGGGGACTAGCGGGAGGCGAGCAGTACTTC.

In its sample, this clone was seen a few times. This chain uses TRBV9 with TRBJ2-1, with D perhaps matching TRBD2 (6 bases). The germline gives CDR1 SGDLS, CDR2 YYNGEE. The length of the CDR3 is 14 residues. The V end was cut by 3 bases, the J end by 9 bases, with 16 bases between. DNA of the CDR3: TGTGCCAGCAGCGGGGGGGTTACAATCGGTGAGCAGTTCTTC. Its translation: CASSGGVTIGEQFF.

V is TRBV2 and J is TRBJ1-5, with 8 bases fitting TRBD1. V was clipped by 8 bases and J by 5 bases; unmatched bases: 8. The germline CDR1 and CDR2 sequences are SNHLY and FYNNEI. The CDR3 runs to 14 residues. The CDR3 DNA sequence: TGTGCCAGCGCCTACAAGACAGGGGATCAGCCCCAGCATTTT. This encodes CASAYKTGDQPQHF.

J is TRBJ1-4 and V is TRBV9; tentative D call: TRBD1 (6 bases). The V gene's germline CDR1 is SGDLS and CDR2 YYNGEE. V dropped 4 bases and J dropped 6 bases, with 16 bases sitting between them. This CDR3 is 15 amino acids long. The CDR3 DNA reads TGTGCCAGCAGCCCCCGGGACATAGCTCATGAAAAACTGTTTTTT. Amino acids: CASSPRDIAHEKLFF.

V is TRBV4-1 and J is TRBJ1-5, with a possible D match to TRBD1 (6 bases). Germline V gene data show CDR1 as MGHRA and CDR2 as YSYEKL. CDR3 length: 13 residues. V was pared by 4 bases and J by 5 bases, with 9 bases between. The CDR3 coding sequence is TGCGCCAGCAGCCGGCCAGGGGATCAGCCCCAGCATTTT. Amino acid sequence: CASSRPGDQPQHF.

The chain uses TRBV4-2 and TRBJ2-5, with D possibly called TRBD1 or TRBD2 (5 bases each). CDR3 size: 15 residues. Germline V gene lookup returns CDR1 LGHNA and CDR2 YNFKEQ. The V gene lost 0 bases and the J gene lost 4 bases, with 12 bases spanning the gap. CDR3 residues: CASSQDFGDGETQYF. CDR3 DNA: TGTGCCAGCAGCCAAGATTTTGGGGACGGAGAGACCCAGTACTTC.

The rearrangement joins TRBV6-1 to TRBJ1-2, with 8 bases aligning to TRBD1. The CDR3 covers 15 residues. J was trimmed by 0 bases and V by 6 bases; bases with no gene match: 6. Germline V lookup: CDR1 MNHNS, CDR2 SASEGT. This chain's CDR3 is CASRGTGPPNYGYTF. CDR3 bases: TGTGCCAGCAGGGGGACAGGACCGCCTAACTATGGCTACACCTTC.

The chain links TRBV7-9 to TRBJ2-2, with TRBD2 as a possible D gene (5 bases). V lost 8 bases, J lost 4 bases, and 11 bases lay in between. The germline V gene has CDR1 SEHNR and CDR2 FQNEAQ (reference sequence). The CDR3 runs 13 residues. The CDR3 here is CASREVPTGELFF. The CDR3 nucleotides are TGTGCCAGCCGGGAAGTGCCCACCGGGGAGCTGTTTTTT.